This TCR beta chain was obtained from a study of T-cell reconstitution after alpha-beta-depleted transplantation in children. Broader study findings: Reported findings indicate that, about two months after transplant, alpha-beta T cells came from several hundred expanded clones, which were derived from non-depleted graft cells. T-cell counts and diversity at one year following transplant were attributed mainly to newly produced T cells. Recipient T cells and thymic progenitors that survived were the source of the high TCRbeta diversity seen at day 60 in some patients.

As it was prepared, the TCRbeta library received unique molecular identifiers. TCRdb independently ran MiXCR on the PCR reads; one entry per CDR3 protein. The sample has about a million distinct CDR3 sequences; about 29% are singletons. Ten or more counts support this clonotype. Antigen specificity is unknown. V lost 3 bases, J lost 7 bases, and 6 bases lay in between. The CDR3 totals 12 residues. The genes are TRBV12-3 or TRBV12-4 and TRBJ2-2; no reliable D call. Sample: PBMCs, mostly from graft donor cells, taken 360 days after TCRalphabeta/CD19-depleted stem cell transplant. The sequence was collected from a boy younger than two who had a stem cell transplant for SCID, so the T cells may come from the graft donor. The CDR3 loop reads CASSFSIGELFF. In DNA, the CDR3 is TGTGCCAGCAGTTTTTCGATCGGGGAGCTGTTTTTT.